The rows below give T cell receptor beta chains drawn from one sample of a study of blood T cell repertoires in COVID-19. Generated by immunoSEQ multiplex PCR, the TCRdb table keeps only in-frame clones and is missing some. Of around 260,000 clones in the sample, 83% were seen once. The sample comprised peripheral blood. These receptor sequences come from a woman in her forties or fifties who had recovered from COVID-19. CDR3s include the opening cysteine and the closing phenylalanine or tryptophan. The D gene is left open where the match is weak. Clone size is not always given. Where it is, it says once, few, many or a class for expanded clones.

d_gene | j_gene | abundance | v_gene | CDR3aa | CDR3nt
TRBD1 | TRBJ1-5 | NA | TRBV12-3/TRBV12-4 | CASSDRGFQPQHF | TGTGCCAGCAGCGACAGGGGATTTCAGCCCCAGCATTTT
TRBD2 | TRBJ2-3 | few | TRBV5-6 | CASSLTPSGGVTDTQYF | TGTGCCAGCAGCTTGACGCCTAGCGGGGGGGTAACAGATACGCAGTATTTT
TRBD1 | TRBJ1-1 | NA | TRBV18 | CASSPWDRWTSEAFF | TGTGCCAGCTCACCGTGGGACAGGTGGACATCTGAAGCTTTCTTT
NA | TRBJ2-2 | NA | TRBV19 | CASSQGQNTGELFF | TGTGCCAGTAGCCAGGGACAGAACACCGGGGAGCTGTTTTTT
NA | TRBJ2-7 | NA | TRBV19 | CASSSPGMTSSYEQYF | TGTGCCAGTAGTTCCCCAGGAATGACAAGCTCCTACGAGCAGTACTTC
TRBD1 | TRBJ1-2 | few | TRBV7-3 | CASSSSGGTYGYTF | TGTGCCAGCAGCTCGTCAGGGGGTACCTATGGCTACACCTTC
NA | TRBJ2-1 | NA | TRBV21-1 | CASSRDRVYNEQFF | TGTGCCAGCAGCCGGGACAGGGTCTACAATGAGCAGTTCTTC
NA | TRBJ2-7 | once | TRBV28 | CASSRGSYEQYF | TGTGCCAGCAGCAGGGGTTCCTACGAGCAGTACTTC
TRBD2 | TRBJ2-1 | once | TRBV30 | CAWSPPIGTKYNEQFF | TGTGCCTGGAGTCCGCCGATCGGGACTAAATACAATGAGCAGTTCTTC
TRBD1 | TRBJ2-3 | NA | TRBV19 | CASSDRDIGDTQYF | TGTGCCAGTAGCGACAGGGACATTGGAGATACGCAGTATTTT
NA | TRBJ2-3 | NA | TRBV19 | CASSILRVSTDTQYF | TGTGCCAGTAGTATTCTGCGGGTTAGCACAGATACGCAGTATTTT
TRBD1 | TRBJ2-5 | NA | TRBV11-2 | CASSPRQGFMTQYF | TGTGCCAGCAGCCCCCGACAGGGTTTTATGACCCAGTACTTC
NA | TRBJ2-1 | NA | TRBV7-3 | CASSYDWKDEQFF | TGTGCCAGCAGCTACGACTGGAAAGATGAGCAGTTCTTC
NA | TRBJ1-2 | NA | TRBV6-1 | CASSESGGAGYGYTF | TGTGCCAGCAGTGAAAGTGGGGGGGCAGGGTATGGCTACACCTTC
NA | TRBJ1-2 | NA | TRBV27 | CASSLFPDSYYGYTF | TGTGCCAGCAGTTTATTTCCGGACAGTTACTATGGCTACACCTTC
NA | TRBJ2-7 | NA | TRBV5-4 | CASSWRDEQYF | TGTGCCAGCAGCTGGAGAGACGAGCAGTACTTC
NA | TRBJ2-5 | NA | TRBV27 | CASSAGGTKKTQYF | TGTGCCAGCAGTGCTGGAGGAACCAAAAAGACCCAGTACTTC
TRBD1 | TRBJ2-7 | NA | TRBV10-3 | CAIRATGPYEQYF | TGTGCCATCAGGGCGACAGGGCCCTACGAGCAGTACTTC
TRBD2 | TRBJ2-5 | NA | TRBV4-3 | CASSQGKTSGREETQYF | TGCGCCAGCAGCCAAGGAAAGACAAGCGGGAGGGAAGAGACCCAGTACTTC
NA | TRBJ2-3 | NA | TRBV9 | CASSSGLATDTQYF | TGTGCCAGCAGCTCGGGACTCGCCACAGATACGCAGTATTTT
NA | TRBJ1-5 | NA | TRBV28 | CASSLVGSADQPQHF | TGTGCCAGCAGTTTAGTTGGGAGTGCGGATCAGCCCCAGCATTTT
TRBD2 | TRBJ2-7 | NA | TRBV9 | CASSAPGTSVYEQYF | TGTGCCAGCAGCGCACCCGGGACTAGCGTCTACGAGCAGTACTTC
TRBD2 | TRBJ2-7 | NA | TRBV10-3 | CAITRGLAGDSYEQYF | TGTGCCATCACCCGGGGACTAGCGGGGGACTCCTACGAGCAGTACTTC
TRBD1 | TRBJ1-5 | NA | TRBV28 | CASRSGQLNQPQHF | TGTGCCAGCAGGTCGGGACAGCTTAATCAGCCCCAGCATTTT
NA | TRBJ2-1 | NA | TRBV7-9 | CAILIDGDNNEQFF | TGTGCCATACTCATTGACGGGGATAACAATGAGCAGTTCTTC
NA | TRBJ2-6 | few | TRBV19 | CASSGAGAGANVLTF | TGTGCCAGTAGTGGGGCAGGGGCTGGGGCCAACGTCCTGACTTTC
NA | TRBJ2-1 | NA | TRBV11-2 | CASSSLTRSNEQFF | TGTGCCAGCAGCTCCCTCACTAGATCCAATGAGCAGTTCTTC
NA | TRBJ2-6 | NA | TRBV7-2 | CASNLGGSGANVLTF | TGTGCCAGCAATCTAGGGGGATCCGGGGCCAACGTCCTGACTTTC
TRBD2 | TRBJ2-3 | NA | TRBV30 | CAWSIAGGPSSTQYF | TGTGCCTGGAGTATAGCGGGGGGGCCGAGTAGTACGCAGTATTTT
TRBD1 | TRBJ1-1 | NA | TRBV12-3/TRBV12-4 | CASSYQGARAAFF | TGTGCCAGCAGTTATCAGGGGGCGCGGGCCGCTTTCTTT
TRBD2 | TRBJ2-1 | few | TRBV5-1 | CASSLYPLTSGGNEQFF | TGCGCCAGCAGCTTGTATCCCTTAACTAGCGGGGGTAATGAGCAGTTCTTC
TRBD1 | TRBJ2-7 | NA | TRBV7-2 | CASRPQPPGQNYEQYF | TGTGCCAGCAGACCTCAACCACCGGGACAGAATTACGAGCAGTACTTC
NA | TRBJ2-3 | NA | TRBV6-4 | CASSDSPRGAADTQYF | TGTGCCAGCAGTGACTCGCCCAGGGGGGCAGCAGATACGCAGTATTTT
TRBD1 | TRBJ1-5 | NA | TRBV7-6 | CASSSGTGTSNQPQHF | TGTGCCAGCAGCTCCGGGACAGGGACCAGCAATCAGCCCCAGCATTTT
NA | TRBJ1-6 | NA | TRBV28 | CASSSPQLTDNNSPLHF | TGTGCCAGCAGTTCGCCCCAGCTGACGGACAATAATTCACCCCTCCACTTT
NA | TRBJ1-6 | NA | TRBV5-6 | CASSREPSPLHF | TGTGCCAGCAGCAGAGAGCCTTCACCCCTCCACTTT
TRBD2 | TRBJ2-3 | NA | TRBV4-3 | CASSQEYWTSGSGSTDTQYF | TGCGCCAGCAGCCAAGAGTACTGGACTAGCGGGAGTGGTAGCACAGATACGCAGTATTTT
TRBD2 | TRBJ2-1 | NA | TRBV5-4 | CASSRTSGTYNEQFF | TGTGCCAGCAGCCGGACTAGCGGGACCTACAATGAGCAGTTCTTC